This T cell receptor beta chain is from a study of control samples from healthy donors and cancer patients. The germline V gene has CDR1 MDHEN and CDR2 SYDVKM. The V end was cut by 3 bases, the J end by 3 bases, with 7 bases between. The CDR3 covers 13 residues. Data came from immunoSEQ multiplex PCR; TCRdb stores just in-frame clones and leaves some out. There are 54,000 or so clones in the sample; 95% occur only once, and about 2.4% lies in the top ten. Material for sequencing was blood. The chain couples TRBV28 to TRBJ2-3; no clear D gene. The sequence was collected from a man aged 30 to 45 in good health. DNA of the CDR3: TGTGCCAGCAGTTTGCCAGGAACAGATACGCAGTATTTT. Amino acid sequence: CASSLPGTDTQYF.